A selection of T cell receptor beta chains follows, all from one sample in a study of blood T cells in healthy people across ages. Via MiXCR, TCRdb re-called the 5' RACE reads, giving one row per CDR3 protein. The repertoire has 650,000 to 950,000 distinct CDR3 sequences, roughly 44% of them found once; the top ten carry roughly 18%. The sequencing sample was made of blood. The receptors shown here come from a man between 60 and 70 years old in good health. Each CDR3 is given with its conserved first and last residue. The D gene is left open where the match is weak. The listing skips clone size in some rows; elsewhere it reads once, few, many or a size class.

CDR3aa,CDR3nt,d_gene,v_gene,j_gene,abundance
CASSSQGAGIANNEQFF,TGTGCCAGCAGCTCCCAGGGGGCAGGGATCGCCAACAATGAGCAGTTCTTC,TRBD1,TRBV11-3,TRBJ2-1,.
CASSPPLSQYEQYF,TGTGCCAGCAGCCCTCCTTTAAGTCAATACGAGCAGTACTTC,.,TRBV14,TRBJ2-7,few
CASSQAFERGPYYNEQFF,TGCGCCAGCAGCCAAGCCTTTGAGAGAGGACCCTACTACAATGAGCAGTTCTTC,.,TRBV4-1,TRBJ2-1,.
CATSRGSGIKNEQFF,TGTGCCACCAGCAGGGGCTCAGGGATTAAGAATGAGCAGTTCTTC,.,TRBV15,TRBJ2-1,.
CASSLAGQLPYGYTF,TGTGCCAGCAGCTTAGCGGGACAGCTGCCTTATGGCTACACCTTC,TRBD1,TRBV7-9,TRBJ1-2,.
CASTLGSLTTGTQYF,TGTGCCAGCACCCTTGGTAGCTTAACAACTGGGACCCAGTACTTC,.,TRBV2,TRBJ2-5,once
CSGLDGEQFF,TGCAGCGGTTTGGATGGTGAGCAGTTCTTC,.,TRBV29-1,TRBJ2-1,.
CSARDRRQGNEQYF,TGCAGTGCTAGAGATCGAAGACAGGGTAACGAGCAGTACTTC,TRBD1,TRBV20-1,TRBJ2-7,.
CASSPGLRIQYF,TGTGCCAGCAGCCCGGGACTGCGTATTCAGTACTTC,.,TRBV12-3/TRBV12-4,TRBJ2-7,.
CASSLALVPIQETQYF,TGTGCCAGCAGTTTAGCGCTCGTTCCGATACAAGAGACCCAGTACTTC,.,TRBV12-3/TRBV12-4,TRBJ2-5,.
CASSAGTSGQETQYF,TGCGCCAGCAGCGCAGGGACTAGCGGGCAAGAGACCCAGTACTTC,TRBD2,TRBV5-1,TRBJ2-5,few
CASSLRVGSGNQPQHF,TGTGCCAGCAGCTTACGGGTGGGAAGCGGCAATCAGCCCCAGCATTTT,.,TRBV7-2,TRBJ1-5,.
CSARDLAAPYEQYF,TGCAGTGCTAGAGACCTAGCGGCCCCCTACGAGCAGTACTTC,TRBD2,TRBV20-1,TRBJ2-7,few
CASTLQGSFPDTQYF,TGTGCCAGCACCCTACAGGGATCGTTTCCAGATACGCAGTATTTT,.,TRBV12-3/TRBV12-4,TRBJ2-3,.
CASDAGTGYNEQFF,TGTGCCAGCGACGCCGGGACAGGATACAATGAGCAGTTCTTC,TRBD1,TRBV25-1,TRBJ2-1,few
CASSAWAGLQETQYF,TGTGCCAGCAGTGCCTGGGCAGGACTCCAAGAGACCCAGTACTTC,.,TRBV27,TRBJ2-5,.
CASSQDLWEPNYGYTF,TGCGCCAGCAGCCAAGATCTTTGGGAGCCTAACTATGGCTACACCTTC,.,TRBV4-1,TRBJ1-2,.
CASSGYNYGYTF,TGTGCCAGCAGTGGTTATAACTATGGCTACACCTTC,.,TRBV6-5,TRBJ1-2,many
CSVPGQGSTEAFF,TGCAGTGTCCCGGGACAGGGTTCTACTGAAGCTTTCTTT,TRBD1,TRBV20-1,TRBJ1-1,.
CASRVDRAYEQYF,TGTGCCAGCAGGGTGGACAGGGCCTACGAGCAGTACTTC,TRBD1,TRBV2,TRBJ2-7,few
CASSPIKQGNTEAFF,TGTGCCAGCTCACCGATTAAACAGGGGAACACTGAAGCTTTCTTT,.,TRBV18,TRBJ1-1,.
CASSSWGSQETQYF,TGTGCCAGCAGTTCGTGGGGTAGCCAAGAGACCCAGTACTTC,.,TRBV6-5,TRBJ2-5,.
CASSSPQGRRETQYF,TGTGCCAGCAGCTCCCCACAGGGTCGGAGGGAGACCCAGTACTTC,.,TRBV7-9,TRBJ2-5,.
CAKSQGFGYTF,TGCGCCAAATCCCAGGGTTTTGGCTACACCTTC,.,TRBV10-1,TRBJ1-2,few
CASSSRGSQGPQHF,TGTGCCAGCAGTAGTAGGGGGTCCCAGGGGCCCCAGCATTTT,.,TRBV27,TRBJ1-5,.
CSARDPGYTEAFF,TGCAGTGCTAGAGATCCGGGGTACACTGAAGCTTTCTTT,.,TRBV20-1,TRBJ1-1,.
CARGALAGTYEQYF,TGTGCCCGGGGGGCACTAGCGGGGACCTACGAGCAGTACTTC,TRBD2,TRBV30,TRBJ2-7,.
CASSPDGRYEQYF,TGCGCCAGCAGCCCGGACGGCCGCTACGAGCAGTACTTC,.,TRBV5-1,TRBJ2-7,.
CASSPSGGGANVLTF,TGCGCCAGCAGCCCCTCCGGCGGTGGGGCCAACGTCCTGACTTTC,.,TRBV5-1,TRBJ2-6,.
CASSPTRYGTDTQYF,TGTGCCAGCAGCCCGACAAGATATGGCACAGATACGCAGTATTTT,.,TRBV3-1,TRBJ2-3,.
CASTAGGKDTQYF,TGTGCCAGCACCGCCGGGGGAAAAGATACGCAGTATTTT,.,TRBV12-3/TRBV12-4,TRBJ2-3,.
CASSSLFLAGGDQSYEQYF,TGTGCCAGCAGCTCCCTCTTTTTGGCAGGGGGCGACCAGTCCTACGAGCAGTACTTC,TRBD1,TRBV28,TRBJ2-7,few
CASSVDRAETQYF,TGTGCCAGCAGCGTGGACAGGGCAGAGACCCAGTACTTC,TRBD1,TRBV6-1,TRBJ2-5,.
CASSPSGQGLGEQYF,TGTGCCAGCAGTCCCTCGGGACAGGGGCTCGGCGAGCAGTACTTC,TRBD1,TRBV27,TRBJ2-7,few
CSVEVRGTSGDEQFF,TGCAGCGTTGAAGTTAGGGGGACAAGCGGGGATGAGCAGTTCTTC,.,TRBV29-1,TRBJ2-1,.
CASSPNGEETQYF,TGTGCCAGCAGTCCGAATGGGGAAGAGACCCAGTACTTC,.,TRBV12-3/TRBV12-4,TRBJ2-5,.
CASSHATGSYNEQFF,TGCGCCAGCAGCCACGCGACTGGGTCCTACAATGAGCAGTTCTTC,.,TRBV4-3,TRBJ2-1,.
CASGKEGQFF,TGTGCCAGCGGTAAGGAGGGCCAGTTCTTC,.,TRBV27,TRBJ2-1,.
CATSRDRGPDRYTF,TGTGCCACCAGCAGAGATCGAGGGCCAGATCGCTACACCTTC,.,TRBV15,TRBJ1-2,.
CACSPDQRTGSSYEQYF,TGTGCCTGCAGCCCCGACCAACGGACAGGGAGTTCCTACGAGCAGTACTTC,TRBD1,TRBV13,TRBJ2-7,.
CSARIASGTYERYF,TGCAGTGCTAGAATTGCTAGCGGAACCTACGAGCGGTACTTC,TRBD2,TRBV20-1,TRBJ2-7,.
CASSSGHSGYQKSSPGAGELFF,TGTGCCAGCAGTTCCGGACACAGTGGGTACCAGAAGTCGTCTCCCGGGGCCGGGGAGCTGTTTTTT,.,TRBV6-5,TRBJ2-2,.
CASSLAGAGAGRNEQFF,TGTGCCAGCAGCCTCGCAGGAGCGGGCGCTGGGAGGAATGAGCAGTTCTTC,.,TRBV6-1,TRBJ2-1,once
CAIARNYNEQFF,TGTGCCATTGCCCGCAACTACAATGAGCAGTTCTTC,.,TRBV6-2/TRBV6-3,TRBJ2-1,few
CASSRGRVSETQYF,TGTGCCAGTAGTAGAGGGAGGGTTTCCGAGACCCAGTACTTC,TRBD2,TRBV19,TRBJ2-5,.
CASSFMTGVGNEQFF,TGTGCCAGCAGCTTTATGACAGGGGTCGGCAATGAGCAGTTCTTC,TRBD1,TRBV7-2,TRBJ2-1,few
CASSLKGGSYEQYF,TGTGCCAGCAGTTTAAAGGGTGGCTCCTACGAGCAGTACTTC,.,TRBV28,TRBJ2-7,few
CASSQERDTTDTQYF,TGCGCCAGCAGCCAAGAGCGGGACACCACAGATACGCAGTATTTT,.,TRBV4-3,TRBJ2-3,few
CASRATGLGGTEAFF,TGTGCCAGCAGGGCTACAGGCCTGGGGGGCACTGAAGCTTTCTTT,.,TRBV12-3/TRBV12-4,TRBJ1-1,.
CASSLTGARTDTQYF,TGTGCCAGCAGCTTAACGGGGGCTCGCACAGATACGCAGTATTTT,.,TRBV7-3,TRBJ2-3,few
CASSLVFGGRTRGYTF,TGTGCCAGCAGTTTAGTTTTCGGGGGGCGGACTCGTGGCTACACCTTC,.,TRBV12-3/TRBV12-4,TRBJ1-2,.
CSARRGDNTGELFF,TGCAGCGCCCGAAGGGGTGATAACACCGGGGAGCTGTTTTTT,.,TRBV29-1,TRBJ2-2,.